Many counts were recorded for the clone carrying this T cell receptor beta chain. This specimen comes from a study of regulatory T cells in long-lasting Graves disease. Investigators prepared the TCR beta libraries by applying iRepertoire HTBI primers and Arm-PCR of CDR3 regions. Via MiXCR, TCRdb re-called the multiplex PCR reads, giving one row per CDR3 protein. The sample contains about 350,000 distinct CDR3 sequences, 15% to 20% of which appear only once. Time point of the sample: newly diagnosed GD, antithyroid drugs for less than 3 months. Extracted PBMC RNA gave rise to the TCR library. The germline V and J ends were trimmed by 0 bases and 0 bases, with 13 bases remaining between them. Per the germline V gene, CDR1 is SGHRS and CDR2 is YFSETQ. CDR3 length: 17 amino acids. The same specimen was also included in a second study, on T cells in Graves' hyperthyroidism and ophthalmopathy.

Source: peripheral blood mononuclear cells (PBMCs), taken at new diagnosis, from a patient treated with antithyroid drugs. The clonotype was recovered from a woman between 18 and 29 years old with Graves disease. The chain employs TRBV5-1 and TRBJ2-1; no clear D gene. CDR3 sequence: CASSLASGSSSYNEQFF. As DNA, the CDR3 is TGCGCCAGCAGCTTGGCCTCGGGTTCGAGCTCCTACAATGAGCAGTTCTTC.